This entry is about one TCR beta chain. The CDR3 totals 14 residues. After removal of 1 base from V and 6 bases from J, the junction contained 4 bases not matched to a gene. Germline assignment: CDR1 SEHNR and CDR2 FQNEAQ (reference sequence). Clones were sequenced by immunoSEQ multiplex PCR, and TCRdb holds only the in-frame ones, with some missing. Of a few hundred thousand clones in the sample, 80% to 90% were seen once. This sample stems from a study of blood T cell repertoires in COVID-19. Sequencing input: peripheral blood. This chain links TRBV7-9 with TRBJ1-2; 8 bases are a match to TRBD1. The TCR was taken from a woman aged 50 to 65 who had recovered from COVID-19. The CDR3 sequence is CASSLGTGLDGYTF. CDR3 nucleotide sequence: TGTGCCAGCAGCTTAGGGACAGGGTTGGATGGCTACACCTTC. The entire variable domain, with the rest obtained from reference TRBV7-9 and TRBJ1-2, is as follows: DTGVSQNPRHKITKRGQNVTFRCDPISEHNRLYWYRQTLGQGPEFLTYFQNEAQLEKSRLLSDRFSAERPKGSFSTLEIQRTEQGDSAMYLCASSLGTGLDGYTFGSGTRLTVV.